The present TCR beta chain was sequenced within a study of T cells after yellow fever vaccination. Study results and limitations: Contamination by abundant bulk-population clonotypes could be present in FACS-sorted repertoires.

V lost 5 bases and J lost 6, with 14 bases in between. The CDR3 loop spans 13 amino acids. Germline CDR1 reads SGHRS; CDR2 reads YFSETQ. This clonotype was detected a few times. Its target is not known. TCRdb processed the 5' RACE reads anew with MiXCR; each CDR3 protein has one entry. The data hold about 370,000 distinct CDR3 sequences, with approximately 10% observed a single time. This clonotype originated in a young man who received the YFV17D yellow fever vaccine. The sample in question was PBMCs, obtained on the day of the first yellow fever vaccination. V and J are TRBV5-1 and TRBJ1-2, with a tentative D call TRBD1 (6 bases). The CDR3 DNA reads as TGCGCCAGCAGGCCCCGGGACAAGGATGGCTACACCTTC. Protein sequence: CASRPRDKDGYTF.